The sequence of this TCR beta chain was determined in a study of T cells in Graves' hyperthyroidism and ophthalmopathy. This clonotype is a singleton in its sample. A much larger clone lies one base from this, so it may be a read error. The CDR3 has 12 amino acids. The germline V gene encodes CDR1 SGHVS and CDR2 FQNEAQ. Trimming left V 6 bases short and J 2 bases short, with 6 bases between. The study defined stable Graves' hyperthyroidism as no ophthalmopathy progression within 18 months. The hyperthyroidism was newly diagnosed and had lasted under 2 months; the patients were aged 18 to 65. What was amplified from RNA transcripts were TCR beta CDR3 regions. RT-PCR in the first round (using the HTBI primer set) targeted the TCR CDR3. TCRdb re-analysed the multiplex PCR reads in MiXCR, keeping a single row per CDR3 protein. In the table there are over 500,000 distinct CDR3 sequences, 11% to 15% of which are singletons.

This clonotype was sampled from a woman in her thirties or forties with Graves' hyperthyroidism. The rearrangement links TRBV7-8 to TRBJ2-3; D is uncertain. Sequenced: blood. CDR3 nucleotides: TGTGCCAGCAGTCAGTTCACAGATACGCAGTATTTT. Its protein is CASSQFTDTQYF.